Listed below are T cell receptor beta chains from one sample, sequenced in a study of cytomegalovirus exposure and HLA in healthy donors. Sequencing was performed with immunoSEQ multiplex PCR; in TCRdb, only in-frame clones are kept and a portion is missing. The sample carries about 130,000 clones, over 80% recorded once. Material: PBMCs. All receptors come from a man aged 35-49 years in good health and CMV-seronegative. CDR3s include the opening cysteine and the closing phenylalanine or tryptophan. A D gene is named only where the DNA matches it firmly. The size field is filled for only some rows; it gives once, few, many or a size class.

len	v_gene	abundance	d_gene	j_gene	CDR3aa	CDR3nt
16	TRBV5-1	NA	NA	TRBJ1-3	CASSLVTGGSGNTIYF	TGCGCCAGCAGCTTGGTTACGGGGGGCTCTGGAAACACCATATATTTT
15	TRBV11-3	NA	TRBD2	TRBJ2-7	CASSPAGLAGDEQYF	TGTGCCAGCAGCCCCGCGGGACTAGCGGGAGACGAGCAGTACTTC
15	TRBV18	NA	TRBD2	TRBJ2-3	CASSPLGLAGDTQYF	TGTGCCAGCTCACCCCTCGGACTAGCGGGGGATACGCAGTATTTT
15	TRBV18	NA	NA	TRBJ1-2	CASSPPRTHLYGYTF	TGTGCCAGCTCACCACCGAGAACCCACCTCTATGGCTACACCTTC
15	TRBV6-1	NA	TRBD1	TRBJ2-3	CASSDRTGGIDTQYF	TGTGCCAGCAGTGATAGGACAGGGGGAATAGATACGCAGTATTTT
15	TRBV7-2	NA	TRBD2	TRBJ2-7	CASSQTSGRLYEQYF	TGTGCCAGCAGCCAGACTAGCGGGAGGCTCTACGAGCAGTACTTC
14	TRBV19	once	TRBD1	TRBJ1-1	CASSLQGGIAEAFF	TGTGCCAGTAGTCTACAGGGGGGGATCGCGGAAGCTTTCTTT
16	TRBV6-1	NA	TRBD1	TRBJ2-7	CASSEAVWTGAYEQYF	TGTGCCAGCAGTGAAGCCGTCTGGACAGGCGCCTACGAGCAGTACTTC
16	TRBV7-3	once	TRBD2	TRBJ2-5	CASSLRGGGADETQYF	TGTGCCAGCAGCTTAAGGGGCGGGGGGGCTGATGAGACCCAGTACTTC
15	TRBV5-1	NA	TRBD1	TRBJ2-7	CASSPNRGDSLEQYF	TGCGCCAGCAGCCCGAACAGGGGGGACTCCTTGGAGCAGTACTTC
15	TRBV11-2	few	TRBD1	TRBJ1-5	CASSLDTGGNQPQHF	TGTGCCAGCAGTTTAGACACAGGGGGCAATCAGCCCCAGCATTTT
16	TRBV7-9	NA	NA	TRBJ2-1	CASSSRQEDSYNEQFF	TGTGCCAGCAGCTCCAGACAGGAAGACTCCTACAATGAGCAGTTCTTC
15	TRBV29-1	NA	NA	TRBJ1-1	CSVGSWGAANTEAFF	TGCAGCGTTGGATCCTGGGGAGCGGCGAACACTGAAGCTTTCTTT
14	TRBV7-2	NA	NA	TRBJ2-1	CASSLSVQNNEQFF	TGTGCCAGCAGCTTATCGGTACAGAACAATGAGCAGTTCTTC
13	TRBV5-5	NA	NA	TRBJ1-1	CASSPDRRLGAFF	TGTGCCAGCAGCCCCGACCGACGGCTAGGAGCTTTCTTT
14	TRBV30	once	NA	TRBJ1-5	CAWSEGQYNQPQHF	TGTGCCTGGAGTGAAGGACAGTACAATCAGCCCCAGCATTTT
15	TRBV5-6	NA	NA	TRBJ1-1	CASSLAASRGAEAFF	TGTGCCAGCAGCTTGGCCGCGAGTAGAGGCGCTGAAGCTTTCTTT
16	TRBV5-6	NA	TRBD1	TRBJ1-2	CASNLGDRGANYGYTF	TGTGCCAGCAACTTGGGAGACAGGGGAGCTAACTATGGCTACACCTTC
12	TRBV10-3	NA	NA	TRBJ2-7	CAISEYGGEQYF	TGTGCCATCAGTGAGTACGGGGGCGAGCAGTACTTC
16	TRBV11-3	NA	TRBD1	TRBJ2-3	CASSSPGQGATDTQYF	TGTGCCAGCAGCTCCCCGGGACAGGGGGCGACGGATACGCAGTATTTT
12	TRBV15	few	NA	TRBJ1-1	CATSISGVEAFF	TGTGCCACCAGCATTAGCGGGGTTGAAGCTTTCTTT
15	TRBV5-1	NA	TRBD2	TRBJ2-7	CASSPIGGEPYEQYF	TGCGCCAGCAGCCCGATCGGGGGGGAACCCTACGAGCAGTACTTC
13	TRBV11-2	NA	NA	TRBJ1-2	CASSVARNYGYTF	TGTGCCAGCAGCGTCGCCAGGAACTATGGCTACACCTTC
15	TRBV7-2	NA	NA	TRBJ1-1	CASSLSPPGGTEAFF	TGTGCCAGCAGCTTATCCCCCCCGGGGGGTACTGAAGCTTTCTTT
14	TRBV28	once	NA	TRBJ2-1	CASSYPGARGEQFF	TGTGCCAGCAGTTACCCGGGAGCTCGGGGAGAGCAGTTCTTC
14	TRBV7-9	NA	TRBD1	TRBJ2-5	CASSPGQGAETQYF	TGTGCCAGCAGCCCTGGACAGGGGGCTGAGACCCAGTACTTC
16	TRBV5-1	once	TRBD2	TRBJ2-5	CASSPGTSGLQETQYF	TGCGCCAGCAGCCCCGGGACTAGCGGGCTCCAAGAGACCCAGTACTTC
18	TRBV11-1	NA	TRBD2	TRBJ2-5	CASSETVGGLADQETQYF	TGTGCCAGCAGCGAGACAGTTGGTGGACTAGCGGATCAAGAGACCCAGTACTTC